A selection of T cell receptor beta chains follows, all from one sample in a study of Ad26.COV2.S vaccination and SARS-CoV-2 variants. The repertoire was sequenced with immunoSEQ multiplex PCR; TCRdb's copy has only in-frame clones and lacks some. The data hold 350,000 to 450,000 clones, with approximately 90% observed a single time. The material was peripheral blood, obtained after recovery from COVID-19. Every receptor here comes from a human donor who had recovered from COVID-19. Each CDR3 is given with its conserved first and last residue. The D gene is left open where the match is weak. The size of a clone is reported for some rows only, either as once, few or many, or as a class for expanded clones.

TRBD2 | once | TRBJ2-5 | TRBV11-2 | CASSLGRTSGGGQETQYF | TGTGCCAGCAGCTTAGGCCGGACTAGCGGGGGGGGTCAAGAGACCCAGTACTTC
TRBD2 | once | TRBJ2-1 | TRBV27 | CASSQRTSGGSYNEQFF | TGTGCCAGCAGTCAACGGACTAGCGGGGGGTCCTACAATGAGCAGTTCTTC
- | few | TRBJ2-7 | TRBV9 | CASSDFRTLMEYEQYF | TGTGCCAGCAGCGACTTCAGGACTTTAATGGAATACGAGCAGTACTTC
- | - | TRBJ1-3 | TRBV21-1 | CASSDCRTGSGNTIYF | TGTGCCAGCAGCGATTGCCGGACAGGGTCTGGAAACACCATATATTTT
- | - | TRBJ1-5 | TRBV6-1 | CASSPIEENQPQHF | TGTGCCAGCAGTCCAATAGAAGAGAATCAGCCCCAGCATTTT
- | - | TRBJ1-2 | TRBV6-2/TRBV6-3 | CASSYRGAHYGYTF | TGTGCCAGCAGTTACCGGGGGGCGCACTATGGCTACACCTTC
- | - | TRBJ2-2 | TRBV5-6 | CATELLANTGELFF | TGTGCCACCGAACTACTCGCGAACACCGGGGAGCTGTTTTTT
TRBD1 | - | TRBJ1-1 | TRBV5-5 | CASNLRDRGLTEAFF | TGTGCCAGCAACCTCCGGGACAGGGGGCTCACTGAAGCTTTCTTT
- | - | TRBJ1-6 | TRBV6-5 | CASSFSEGRKGSPLHF | TGTGCCAGCAGTTTTTCGGAGGGGAGGAAGGGGTCACCCCTCCACTTT
- | - | TRBJ2-3 | TRBV4-1 | CASSQVFRTDTQYF | TGCGCCAGCAGCCAAGTTTTTCGCACAGATACGCAGTATTTT
- | many | TRBJ2-6 | TRBV7-9 | CASSKTQGDSGANVLTF | TGTGCCAGCAGCAAAACTCAAGGAGACTCTGGGGCCAACGTCCTGACTTTC
- | - | TRBJ2-5 | TRBV4-1 | CASSQDLLPGPRETQYF | TGCGCCAGCAGCCAAGACCTCCTTCCAGGACCTCGGGAGACCCAGTACTTC
- | - | TRBJ1-1 | TRBV29-1 | CSVEEGGNTEAFF | TGCAGCGTTGAAGAAGGGGGGAACACTGAAGCTTTCTTT
- | - | TRBJ2-3 | TRBV18 | CASSPPNRVSTDTQYF | TGTGCCAGCTCACCACCGAACAGGGTTTCTACAGATACGCAGTATTTT
TRBD2 | - | TRBJ2-5 | TRBV18 | CASSPGGMETQYF | TGTGCCAGCTCACCGGGGGGGATGGAGACCCAGTACTTC
- | - | TRBJ2-1 | TRBV29-1 | CSVEGSIFKNEQFF | TGCAGCGTTGAAGGAAGTATCTTTAAGAATGAGCAGTTCTTC
TRBD1 | - | TRBJ1-5 | TRBV27 | CASSLSSRTGAFGNQPQHF | TGTGCCAGCAGTTTATCGTCCCGGACAGGCGCATTTGGCAATCAGCCCCAGCATTTT
TRBD1 | - | TRBJ2-1 | TRBV7-8 | CASSHRDRVLNEQFF | TGTGCCAGCAGCCACCGGGACAGGGTGCTCAATGAGCAGTTCTTC
- | - | TRBJ1-2 | TRBV19 | CASRRDYGYTF | TGTGCCAGTAGACGGGACTATGGCTACACCTTC
- | - | TRBJ2-1 | TRBV5-1 | CASSLAGGEQFF | TGCGCCAGCAGCTTGGCCGGGGGAGAGCAGTTCTTC
TRBD2 | - | TRBJ2-5 | TRBV2 | CATLAGGQETQYF | TGTGCCACCCTAGCGGGGGGACAAGAGACCCAGTACTTC
TRBD2 | - | TRBJ2-3 | TRBV4-1 | CASTAERGGDTQYF | TGCGCCAGCACCGCGGAGCGGGGGGGCGATACGCAGTATTTT
TRBD1 | - | TRBJ2-7 | TRBV19 | CASSTRGQESYEQYF | TGTGCCAGTAGCACGAGGGGACAGGAATCCTACGAGCAGTACTTC